A single T cell receptor (beta chain) is shown here with its context. Its target antigen remains unknown. Within one base of it there is no much larger clone, and no base qualities were kept. This sample was included in a study of T cell responses to AZD1222 COVID-19 vaccine (dated by TCRdb to about 2021). In the study overall: A total of about 250 trial participants underwent TCR sequencing, of whom roughly 210 had received two doses of AZD1222 and some 26 had received two doses of the MenACWY control vaccine. Trial participants were enrolled by age into subgroups of 18-55, 56-69 and 70-plus years, and roughly 150, 30 and 60 TCR-sequenced participants, respectively, were included in these subgroups.

The label giving this sample's time point can be read as: about 28 days (+/-7) after the second vaccine dose. AZD1222 recipients given second doses at about 4 weeks or at about 12 weeks were pooled, since spike-specific TCR depth and breadth were not found to differ between the two schedules. Samples from vaccinated people were obtained from the UK trials COV001 and COV002, which included a single-blind randomized controlled phase 2/3 trial of AZD1222 (ChAdOx1 nCoV-19) in healthy adults. For TCRbeta chain sequencing, PBMC samples were collected from trial participants at day 0 and at day 28 after the second dose. What the research found in general, with its limitations: In the small 56-69-year group, the increase in depth fell short of significance, most likely because of low power. Spike-specific TCR breadth and depth rose significantly after two AZD1222 doses compared with day 0 and with MenACWY recipients. The whole spike protein was spanned by vaccine-associated CD4 TCRs, and dominant responses were seen in regions 160-218 and 743-854. Because no day 14 peak-response samples were available, repertoires were characterized only after the peak T cell response. Reportedly, almost half of the unique spike-specific TCRs recognized epitopes lying outside the regions that are mutated in the B.1.351 and B.1.1.7 variants. Participants were mostly white British and included more females than males, and it was suggested by the authors that clonal diversity may have been underestimated. Only six or seven AZD1222 recipients were SARS-CoV-2 seropositive at baseline, limiting conclusions about previously exposed vaccinees.

The CDR3 regions of human TCRbeta chains were analyzed by immunosequencing. The original pipeline was this. Repertoire TCRs were checked for matches against a reference library of SARS-CoV-2-specific TCRs that had been generated using the MIRA antigen-specificity platform. Breadth was defined as the fraction of unique TCRs that were SARS-CoV-2-associated. Depth was defined as the fraction of total T cells that were SARS-CoV-2-associated. Using the MIRA data, every spike-specific TCR was mapped to the spike region that the TCR reacted to and assigned to either a CD4 or a CD8 class. Log10-transformed breadth and depth values were compared by one-way ANOVA with Sidak's multiple comparisons tests. The source is immuneACCESS, and TCRdb retained only in-frame sequences with V and J called. Part of the clones is not carried over; for the studies checked, unresolved V genes explain less than half of this, and the remainder is unexplained. D and trimming were read from the DNA, whereas the V and J calls and clone size are those reported in that table. In this sample the table shows 90,000 to 100,000 clones, around nine tenths of which occur a single time. The ten largest clones take up about a sixth of the sample.

The specimen was peripheral blood, collected 28 days after the second AZD1222 dose. This clonotype originated in an adult who received the AZD1222 COVID-19 vaccine.

The sequenced DNA is TGTGCCAGCAGTTTGCCCGGGGGGGACAGGGATAGCAATCAGCCCCAGCATTTT. It translates to CASSLPGGDRDSNQPQHF. The chain joins TRBV27 to TRBJ1-5, with TRBD1 matching 9 junction bases. The CDR3 holds 18 amino acids from the cysteine to the phenylalanine. Of the read, only the CDR3 DNA is kept; its 54 bases are in frame from base 1. Per the germline V gene (reference sequence), MNHEY is the CDR1 and SMNVEV is the CDR2. From V the trimming removes 3 bases and from J it removes 0 bases, while the gene matches leave 9 bases of the junction unaccounted for.